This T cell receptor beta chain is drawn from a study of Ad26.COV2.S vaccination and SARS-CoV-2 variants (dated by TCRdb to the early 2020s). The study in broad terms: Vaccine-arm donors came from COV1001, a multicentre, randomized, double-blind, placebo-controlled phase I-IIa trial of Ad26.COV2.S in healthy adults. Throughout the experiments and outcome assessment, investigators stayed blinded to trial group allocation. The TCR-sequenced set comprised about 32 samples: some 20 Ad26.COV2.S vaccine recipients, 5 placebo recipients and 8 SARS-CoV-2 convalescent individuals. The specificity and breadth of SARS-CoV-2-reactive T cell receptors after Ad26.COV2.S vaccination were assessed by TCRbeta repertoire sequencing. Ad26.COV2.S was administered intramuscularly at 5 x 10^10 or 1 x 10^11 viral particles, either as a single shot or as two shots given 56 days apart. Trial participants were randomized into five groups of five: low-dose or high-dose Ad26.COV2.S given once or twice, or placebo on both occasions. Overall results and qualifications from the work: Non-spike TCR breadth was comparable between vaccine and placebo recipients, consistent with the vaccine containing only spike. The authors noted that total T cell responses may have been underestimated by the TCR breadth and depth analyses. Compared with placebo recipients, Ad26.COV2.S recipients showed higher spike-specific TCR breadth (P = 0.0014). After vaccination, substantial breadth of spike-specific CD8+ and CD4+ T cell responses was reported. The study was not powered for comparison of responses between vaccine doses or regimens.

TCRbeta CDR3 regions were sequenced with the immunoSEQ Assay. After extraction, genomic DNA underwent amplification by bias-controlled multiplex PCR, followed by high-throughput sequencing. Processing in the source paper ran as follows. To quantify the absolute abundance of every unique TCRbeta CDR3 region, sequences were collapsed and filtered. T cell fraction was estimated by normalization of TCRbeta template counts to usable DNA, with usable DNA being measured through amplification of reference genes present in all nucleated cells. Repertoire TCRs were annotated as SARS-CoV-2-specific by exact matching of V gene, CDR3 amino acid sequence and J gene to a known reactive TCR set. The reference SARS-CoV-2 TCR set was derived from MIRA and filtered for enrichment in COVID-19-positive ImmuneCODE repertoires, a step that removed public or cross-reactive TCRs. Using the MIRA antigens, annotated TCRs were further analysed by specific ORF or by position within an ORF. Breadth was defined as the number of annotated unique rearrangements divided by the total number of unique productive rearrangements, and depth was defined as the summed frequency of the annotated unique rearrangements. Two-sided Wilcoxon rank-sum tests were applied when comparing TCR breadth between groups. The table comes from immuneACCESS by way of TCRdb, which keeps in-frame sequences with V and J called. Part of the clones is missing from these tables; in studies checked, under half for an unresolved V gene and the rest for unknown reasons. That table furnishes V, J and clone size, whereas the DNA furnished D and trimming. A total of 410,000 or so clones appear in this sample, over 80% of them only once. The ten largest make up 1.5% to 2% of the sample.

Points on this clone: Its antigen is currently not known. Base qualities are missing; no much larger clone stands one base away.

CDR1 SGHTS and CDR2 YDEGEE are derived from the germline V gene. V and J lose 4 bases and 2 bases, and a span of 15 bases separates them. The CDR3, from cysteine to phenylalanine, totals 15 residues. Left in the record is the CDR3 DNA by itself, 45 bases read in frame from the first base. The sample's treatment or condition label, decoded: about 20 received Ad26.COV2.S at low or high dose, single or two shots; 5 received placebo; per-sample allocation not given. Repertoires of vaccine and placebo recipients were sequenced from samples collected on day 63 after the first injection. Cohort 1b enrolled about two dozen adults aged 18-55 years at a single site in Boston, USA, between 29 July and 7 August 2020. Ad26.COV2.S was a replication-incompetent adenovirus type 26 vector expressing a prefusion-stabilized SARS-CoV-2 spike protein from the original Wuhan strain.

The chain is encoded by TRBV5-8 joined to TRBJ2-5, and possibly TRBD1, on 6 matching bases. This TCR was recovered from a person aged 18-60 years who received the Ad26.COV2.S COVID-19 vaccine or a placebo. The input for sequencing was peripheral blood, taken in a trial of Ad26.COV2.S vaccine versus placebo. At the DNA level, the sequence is TGTGCCAGCAGCCCCACAGGGTTGGGGCAAGAGACCCAGTACTTC. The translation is CASSPTGLGQETQYF. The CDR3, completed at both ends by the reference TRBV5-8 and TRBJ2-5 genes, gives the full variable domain EAGVTQSPTHLIKTRGQQATLRCSPISGHTSVYWYQQALGLGLQFLLWYDEGEERNRGNFPPRFSGRQFPNYSSELNVNALELEDSALYLCASSPTGLGQETQYFGPGTRLLVL.